This T cell receptor (beta chain) was obtained from a study of cytomegalovirus exposure and HLA in healthy donors. The study, taken as a whole, reports: Diagnosis of cytomegalovirus status made by the classifier reportedly showed high specificity and sensitivity. An analysis done earlier found most TCR beta V segments productive about 90% or about 30% of the time.

Only a few counts were recorded for this clone. Antigen specificity is unknown. PCR involved 60 Vbeta and 13 Jbeta primers. The data were produced by immunoSEQ multiplex PCR, yet TCRdb's version contains in-frame clones alone and is incomplete. The table lists roughly 100,000 clones, over 9.5% of them singletons. Deletions cut 5 bases from V and 2 bases from J, with 12 bases between. The CDR3 contains 13 residues. The germline V gene encodes CDR1 SQVTM and CDR2 ANQGSEA. The source material was PBMCs. This clonotype was obtained from a man aged 40-49 years in good health and CMV-seropositive. The V gene is TRBV29-1, the J gene TRBJ2-5; a weak D match, TRBD1 (5 bases). DNA for the CDR3: TGCAGCGTTAATGAAGGGGCACAAGAGACCCAGTACTTC. It codes for CSVNEGAQETQYF.